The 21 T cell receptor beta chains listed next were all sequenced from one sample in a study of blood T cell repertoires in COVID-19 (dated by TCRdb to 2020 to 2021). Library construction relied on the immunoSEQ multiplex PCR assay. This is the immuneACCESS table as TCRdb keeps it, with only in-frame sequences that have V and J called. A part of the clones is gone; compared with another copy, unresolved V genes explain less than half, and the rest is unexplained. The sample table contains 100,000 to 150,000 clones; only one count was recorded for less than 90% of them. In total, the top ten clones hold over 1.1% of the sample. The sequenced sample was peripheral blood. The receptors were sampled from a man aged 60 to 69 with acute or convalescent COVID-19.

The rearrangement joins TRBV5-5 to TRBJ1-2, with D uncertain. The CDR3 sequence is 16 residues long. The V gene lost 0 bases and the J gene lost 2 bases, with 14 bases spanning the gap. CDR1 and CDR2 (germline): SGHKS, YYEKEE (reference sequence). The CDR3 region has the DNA TGTGCCAGCAGCTTGGACCCCGGGAATTGGAACTATGGCTACACCTTC. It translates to CASSLDPGNWNYGYTF.

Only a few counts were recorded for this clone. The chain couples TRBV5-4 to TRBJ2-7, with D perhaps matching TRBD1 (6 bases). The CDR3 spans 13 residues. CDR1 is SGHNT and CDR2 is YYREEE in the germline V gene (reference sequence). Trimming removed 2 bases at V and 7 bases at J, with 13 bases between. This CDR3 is CASSFGQGREQYF. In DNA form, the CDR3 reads TGTGCCAGCAGCTTCGGCCAGGGGAGAGAGCAGTACTTC.

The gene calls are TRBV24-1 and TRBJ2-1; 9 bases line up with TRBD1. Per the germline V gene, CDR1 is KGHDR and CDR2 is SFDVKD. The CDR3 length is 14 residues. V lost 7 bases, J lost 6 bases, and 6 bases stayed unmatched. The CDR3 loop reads CATSIGTGPNEQFF. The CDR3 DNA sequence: TGTGCCACCAGCATCGGGACAGGGCCCAATGAGCAGTTCTTC.

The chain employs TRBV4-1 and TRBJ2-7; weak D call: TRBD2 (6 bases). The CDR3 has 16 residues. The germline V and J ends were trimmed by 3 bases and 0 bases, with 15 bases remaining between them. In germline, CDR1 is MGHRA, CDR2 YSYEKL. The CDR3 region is CASSQGFWGDSYEQYF. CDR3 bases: TGCGCCAGCAGCCAGGGCTTTTGGGGGGACTCCTACGAGCAGTACTTC.

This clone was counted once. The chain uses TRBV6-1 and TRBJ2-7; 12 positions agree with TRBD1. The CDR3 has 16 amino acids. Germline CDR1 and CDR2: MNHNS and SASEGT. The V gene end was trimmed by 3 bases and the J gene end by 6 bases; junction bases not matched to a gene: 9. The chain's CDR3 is CASSDGGQGAPLEQYF. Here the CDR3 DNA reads TGTGCCAGCAGTGATGGGGGACAGGGGGCGCCCCTCGAGCAGTACTTC.

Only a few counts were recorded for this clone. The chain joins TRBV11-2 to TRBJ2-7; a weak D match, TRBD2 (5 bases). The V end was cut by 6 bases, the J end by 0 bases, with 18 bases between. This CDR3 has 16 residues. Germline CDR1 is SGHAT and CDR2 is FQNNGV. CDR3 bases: TGTGCCAGCAGGAGGTTAGGAGGTTATAGCTCCTACGAGCAGTACTTC. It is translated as CASRRLGGYSSYEQYF.

CDR3 bases: TGTGCCTGGGACAGGGTCCCTGACACTGAAGCTTTCTTT. This codes for CAWDRVPDTEAFF. The chain has TRBV30 and TRBJ1-1, with 7 positions matching TRBD1. The CDR3 extends over 13 amino acids. V trimming: 5 bases; J trimming: 3 bases; junction bases outside the gene matches: 6. The germline CDR1 and CDR2 sequences are GTSNPN and SVGIG (reference sequence).

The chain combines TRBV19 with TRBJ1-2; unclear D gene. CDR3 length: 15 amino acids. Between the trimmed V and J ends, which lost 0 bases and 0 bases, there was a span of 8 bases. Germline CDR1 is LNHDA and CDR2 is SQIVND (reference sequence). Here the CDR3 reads CASSIEDGANYGYTF. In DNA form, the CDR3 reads TGTGCCAGTAGTATAGAAGACGGAGCTAACTATGGCTACACCTTC.

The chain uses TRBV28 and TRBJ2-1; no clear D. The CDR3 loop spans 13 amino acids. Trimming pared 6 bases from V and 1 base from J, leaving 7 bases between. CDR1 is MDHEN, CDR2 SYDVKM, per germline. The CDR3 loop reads CASSSVSYNEQFF. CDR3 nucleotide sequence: TGTGCCAGCAGCTCCGTATCCTACAATGAGCAGTTCTTC.

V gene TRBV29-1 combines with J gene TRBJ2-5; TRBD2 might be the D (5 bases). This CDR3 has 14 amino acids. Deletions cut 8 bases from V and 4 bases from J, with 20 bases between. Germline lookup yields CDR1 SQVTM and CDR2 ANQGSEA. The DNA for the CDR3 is TGCAGCTTCCGGGGTTCCCAGATTAGAGAGACCCAGTACTTC. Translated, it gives CSFRGSQIRETQYF.

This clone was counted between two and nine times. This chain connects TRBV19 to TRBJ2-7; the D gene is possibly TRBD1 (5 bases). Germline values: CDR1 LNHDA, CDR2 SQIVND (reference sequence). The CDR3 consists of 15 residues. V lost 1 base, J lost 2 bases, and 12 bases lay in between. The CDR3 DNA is TGTGCCAGTAGTATAGTTGGCACAGGTCCCTACGAGCAGTACTTC. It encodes CASSIVGTGPYEQYF.

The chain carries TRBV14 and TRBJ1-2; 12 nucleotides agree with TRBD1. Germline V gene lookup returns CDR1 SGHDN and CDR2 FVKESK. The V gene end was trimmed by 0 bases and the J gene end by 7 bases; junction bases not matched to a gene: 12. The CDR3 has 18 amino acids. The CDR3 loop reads CASSQDFHPGQGAGGYTF. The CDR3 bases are TGTGCCAGCAGCCAAGATTTCCATCCGGGACAGGGGGCAGGTGGCTACACCTTC.

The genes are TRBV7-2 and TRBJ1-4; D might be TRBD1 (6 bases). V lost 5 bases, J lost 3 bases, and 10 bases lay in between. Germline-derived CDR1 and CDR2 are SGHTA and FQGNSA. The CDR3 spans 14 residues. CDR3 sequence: CASSPRTANEKLFF. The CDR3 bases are TGTGCCAGCAGCCCTCGGACAGCTAATGAAAAACTGTTTTTT.

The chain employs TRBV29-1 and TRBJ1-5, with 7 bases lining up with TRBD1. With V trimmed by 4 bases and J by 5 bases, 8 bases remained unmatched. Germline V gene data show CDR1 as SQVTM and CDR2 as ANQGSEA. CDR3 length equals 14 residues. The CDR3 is CSVVEGGKHQPQHF. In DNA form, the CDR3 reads TGCAGCGTTGTGGAAGGGGGCAAGCATCAGCCCCAGCATTTT. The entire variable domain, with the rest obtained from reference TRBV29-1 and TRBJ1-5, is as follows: SAVISQKPSRDICQRGTSLTIQCQVDSQVTMMFWYRQQPGQSLTLIATANQGSEATYESGFVIDKFPISRPNLTFSTLTVSNMSPEDSSIYLCSVVEGGKHQPQHFGDGTRLSIL.

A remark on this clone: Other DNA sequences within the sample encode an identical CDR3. The CDR3 loop is CSAGTDEAFF. The CDR3 DNA follows: TGCAGCGCCGGGACAGACGAAGCTTTCTTT. The genes are TRBV29-1 and TRBJ1-1; 7 bases map to TRBD1. The CDR3 is made up of 10 amino acids. From germline, CDR1 is SQVTM and CDR2 ANQGSEA. V gave up 7 bases and J gave up 8 bases; unmatched junction bases: 4.

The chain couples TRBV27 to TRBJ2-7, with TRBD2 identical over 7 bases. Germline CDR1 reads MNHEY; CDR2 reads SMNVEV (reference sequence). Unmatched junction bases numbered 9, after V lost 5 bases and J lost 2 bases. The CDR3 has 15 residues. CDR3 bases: TGTGCCAGCAGTCCCCGTACCGGGGGGACCTACGAGCAGTACTTC. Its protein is CASSPRTGGTYEQYF.

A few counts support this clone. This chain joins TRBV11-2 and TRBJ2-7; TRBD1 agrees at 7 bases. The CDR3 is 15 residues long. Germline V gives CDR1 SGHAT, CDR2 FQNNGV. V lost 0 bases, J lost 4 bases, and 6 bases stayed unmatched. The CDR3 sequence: CASSLEGQPWYEQYF. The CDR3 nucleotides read TGTGCCAGCAGCTTAGAGGGACAGCCGTGGTACGAGCAGTACTTC.

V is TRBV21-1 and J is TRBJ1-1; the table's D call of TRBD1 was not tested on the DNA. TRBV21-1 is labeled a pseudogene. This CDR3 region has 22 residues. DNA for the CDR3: TGTGCCAGCACCATGGGGGTTTTGAACCCGGACAGACACTTCCTTTCGAACACTGAAGCTTTCTTT. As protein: CASTMGVLNPDRHFLSNTEAFF.

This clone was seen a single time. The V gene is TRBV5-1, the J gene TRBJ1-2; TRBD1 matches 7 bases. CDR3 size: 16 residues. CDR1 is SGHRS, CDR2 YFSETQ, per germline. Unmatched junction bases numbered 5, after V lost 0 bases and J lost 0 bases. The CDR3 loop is CASSLEGGTANYGYTF. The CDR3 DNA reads TGCGCCAGCAGCTTGGAAGGGGGCACGGCTAACTATGGCTACACCTTC.

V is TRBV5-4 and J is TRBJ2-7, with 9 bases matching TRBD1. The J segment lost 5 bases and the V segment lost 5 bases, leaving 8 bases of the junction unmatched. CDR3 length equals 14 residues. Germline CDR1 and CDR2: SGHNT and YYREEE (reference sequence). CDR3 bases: TGTGCCAGCAGTCCGGACAGGGGTCGTGACGAGCAGTACTTC. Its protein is CASSPDRGRDEQYF.

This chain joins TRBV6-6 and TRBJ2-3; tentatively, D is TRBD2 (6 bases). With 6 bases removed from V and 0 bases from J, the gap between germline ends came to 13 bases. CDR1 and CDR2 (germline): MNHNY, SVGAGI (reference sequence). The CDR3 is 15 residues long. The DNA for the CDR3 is TGTGCCAGCAGCCCTACTAGCATCAGCACAGATACGCAGTATTTT. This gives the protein CASSPTSISTDTQYF.